This T cell receptor beta chain was retrieved from a study of OX40 agonist ivuxolimab in advanced cancers. Study-level background: Participants, about 83% male, averaged approximately 56 years of age, ranging from about 23 to 90. Having had anti-PD-1, anti-PD-L1 or anti-CTLA-4 therapy before was allowed, and around 39% had some.

Note on this clone: What it binds is not known.

CDR3 length equals 14 residues. Trimming left V 1 base short and J 4 bases short, with 12 bases between. The germline V gene encodes CDR1 GTSNPN and CDR2 SVGIG (reference sequence). This table comes from immunoSEQ multiplex PCR, and its TCRdb copy is limited to in-frame clones, with some not included. This table holds 95,000 to 100,000 clones, roughly 93% found once. Broader study findings: People who partly responded at 0.1-3.0 mg/kg had some of the least clonal expansion seen. Expanded clones belonging to CD8+ T cells outnumbered, on average, those of CD4+.

This clonotype originated in an adult with an advanced solid tumor such as melanoma, head and neck, liver or kidney cancer. The sequences come from CD4+ or CD8+ T cells sorted from blood, collected in a trial of the OX40 agonist ivuxolimab. This chain connects TRBV30 to TRBJ2-3, with a weak D call TRBD2 (5 bases). CDR3 coding DNA: TGTGCCTGGAGTGAAACTAGTCCGGCAGATACGCAGTATTTT. This codes for CAWSETSPADTQYF. Full variable domain (rest looked up from reference TRBV30 and TRBJ2-3): SQTIHQWPATLVQPVGSPLSLECTVEGTSNPNLYWYRQAAGRGLQLLFYSVGIGQISSEVPQNLSASRPQDRQFILSSKKLLLSDSGFYLCAWSETSPADTQYFGPGTRLTVL.